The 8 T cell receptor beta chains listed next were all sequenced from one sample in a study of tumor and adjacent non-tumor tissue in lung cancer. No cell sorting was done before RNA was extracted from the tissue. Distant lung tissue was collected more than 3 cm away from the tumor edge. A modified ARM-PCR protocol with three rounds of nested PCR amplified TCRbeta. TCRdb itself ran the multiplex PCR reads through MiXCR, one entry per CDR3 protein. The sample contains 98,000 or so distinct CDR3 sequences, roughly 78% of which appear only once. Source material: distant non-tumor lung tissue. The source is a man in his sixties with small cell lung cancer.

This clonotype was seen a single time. CDR3 nucleotide sequence: TGTGGCAGCAGTGAAGGAGGGAGTCCTAACGAGCAGTACGTC. Its protein product is CGSSEGGSPNEQYV. The chain uses TRBV10-1 and TRBJ2-7, with a possible D match to TRBD2 (6 bases). Germline CDR1 and CDR2: WNHNN and SYGVQD (reference sequence). The CDR3 covers 14 residues.

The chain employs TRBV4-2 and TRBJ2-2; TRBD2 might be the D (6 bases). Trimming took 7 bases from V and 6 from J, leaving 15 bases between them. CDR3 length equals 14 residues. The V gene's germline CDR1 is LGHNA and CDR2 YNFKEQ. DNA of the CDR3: TGTGCCAGCATGACTAGAGGGTCTTCCGGGGAGCTGTTTTTT. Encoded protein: CASMTRGSSGELFF.

In DNA form, the CDR3 reads TGTGCCAGCTGTTTCTCTGGGGGAGTGGGTAACGAGCAGTTCTTC. Its protein product is CASCFSGGVGNEQFF. The V call is TRBV6-5, the J call TRBJ2-1; the D gene could be TRBD1 or TRBD2 (5 bases each). Germline CDR1 reads MNHEY; CDR2 reads SVGAGI. The germline V and J ends were trimmed by 8 bases and 10 bases, with 24 bases remaining between them. There are 15 residues in the CDR3.

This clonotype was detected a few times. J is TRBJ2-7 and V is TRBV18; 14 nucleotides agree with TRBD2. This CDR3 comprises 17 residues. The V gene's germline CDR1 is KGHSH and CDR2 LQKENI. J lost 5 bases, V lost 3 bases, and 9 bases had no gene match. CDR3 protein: CASSPRTGTSGSDEQYF. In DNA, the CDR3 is TGTGCCAGCTCACCGCGTACCGGGACTAGCGGGAGTGACGAGCAGTACTTC.

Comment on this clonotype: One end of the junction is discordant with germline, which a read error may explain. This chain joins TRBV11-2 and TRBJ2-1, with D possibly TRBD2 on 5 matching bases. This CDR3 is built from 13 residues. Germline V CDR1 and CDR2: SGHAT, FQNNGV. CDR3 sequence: CDSSLEAAGLKIF. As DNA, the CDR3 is TGTGATAGTAGCTTAGAGGCGGCGGGCCTAAAGATCTTC. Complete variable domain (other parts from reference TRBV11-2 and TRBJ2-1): EAGVAQSPRYKIIEKRQSVAFWCNPISGHATLYWYQQILGQGPKLLIQFQNNGVVDDSQLPKDRFSAERLKGVDSTLKIQPAKLEDSAVYLCDSSLEAAGLKIFGPGTRLTVL.

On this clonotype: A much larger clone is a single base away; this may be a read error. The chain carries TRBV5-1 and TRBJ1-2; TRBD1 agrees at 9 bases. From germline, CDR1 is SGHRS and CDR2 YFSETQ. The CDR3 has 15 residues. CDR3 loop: CASSFRQGVNYCYTF. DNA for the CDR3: TGCGCCAGCAGCTTCCGACAGGGGGTCAACTATTGCTACACCTTC.

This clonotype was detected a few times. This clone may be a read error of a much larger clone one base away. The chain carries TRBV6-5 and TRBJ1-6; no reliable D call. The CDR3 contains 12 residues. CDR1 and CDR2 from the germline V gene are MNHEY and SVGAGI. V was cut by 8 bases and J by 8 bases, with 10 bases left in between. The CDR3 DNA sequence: TGTGCCAGCGGAAAATTGCATTCACCCCTCCACTTT. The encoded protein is CASGKLHSPLHF.

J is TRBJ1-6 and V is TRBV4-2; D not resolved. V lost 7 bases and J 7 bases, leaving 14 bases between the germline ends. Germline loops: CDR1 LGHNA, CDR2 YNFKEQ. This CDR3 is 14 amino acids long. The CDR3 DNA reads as TGTGCCAGCAACCGAGAAAAATCAAATTCACCCCTCCACTTT. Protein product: CASNREKSNSPLHF.